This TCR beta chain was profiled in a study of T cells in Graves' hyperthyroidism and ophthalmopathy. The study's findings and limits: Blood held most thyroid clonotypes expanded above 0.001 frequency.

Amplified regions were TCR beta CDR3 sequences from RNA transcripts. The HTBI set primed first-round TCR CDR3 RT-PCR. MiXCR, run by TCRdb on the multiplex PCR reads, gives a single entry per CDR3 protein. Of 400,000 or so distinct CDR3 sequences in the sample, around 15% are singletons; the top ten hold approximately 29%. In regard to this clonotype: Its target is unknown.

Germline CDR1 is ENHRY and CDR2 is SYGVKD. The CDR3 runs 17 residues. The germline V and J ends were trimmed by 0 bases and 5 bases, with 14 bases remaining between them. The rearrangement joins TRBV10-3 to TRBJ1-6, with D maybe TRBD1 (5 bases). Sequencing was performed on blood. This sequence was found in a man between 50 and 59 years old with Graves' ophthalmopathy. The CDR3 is CAISESGAAGNNSPLHF. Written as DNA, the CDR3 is TGTGCCATCAGTGAGTCAGGGGCGGCAGGGAATAATTCACCCCTCCACTTT.